This T cell receptor (beta chain) stems from a study of T cell clonality in common variable immunodeficiency. General study points: Fewer TCRbeta clones were shared among CVID subjects than controls.

This clone showed up many times. The antigen is unknown. Sequencing ends 3 residues short of the CDR3 end; the germline J gene provides the rest. The germline V gene encodes CDR1 GTSNPN and CDR2 SVGIG (reference sequence). The CDR3 contains 11 residues. V shed 2 bases, J shed 7 bases, and the junction held 0 bases outside the gene matches. The repertoire was sequenced with immunoSEQ multiplex PCR; TCRdb's copy has only in-frame clones and lacks some. The repertoire has about 37,000 clones, none seen only once; the ten largest take under 3%. The sample consisted of peripheral blood mononuclear cells. The chain couples TRBV30 to TRBJ1-2; 8 bases fit TRBD1. This sequence was found in a person aged 18 to 75 in good health. The sequenced part of the CDR3 DNA is TGTGCCTGGAGTACAGGGGGTGGC. It is translated as CAWSTGGG. The CDR3 in full is CAWSTGGGYTF.